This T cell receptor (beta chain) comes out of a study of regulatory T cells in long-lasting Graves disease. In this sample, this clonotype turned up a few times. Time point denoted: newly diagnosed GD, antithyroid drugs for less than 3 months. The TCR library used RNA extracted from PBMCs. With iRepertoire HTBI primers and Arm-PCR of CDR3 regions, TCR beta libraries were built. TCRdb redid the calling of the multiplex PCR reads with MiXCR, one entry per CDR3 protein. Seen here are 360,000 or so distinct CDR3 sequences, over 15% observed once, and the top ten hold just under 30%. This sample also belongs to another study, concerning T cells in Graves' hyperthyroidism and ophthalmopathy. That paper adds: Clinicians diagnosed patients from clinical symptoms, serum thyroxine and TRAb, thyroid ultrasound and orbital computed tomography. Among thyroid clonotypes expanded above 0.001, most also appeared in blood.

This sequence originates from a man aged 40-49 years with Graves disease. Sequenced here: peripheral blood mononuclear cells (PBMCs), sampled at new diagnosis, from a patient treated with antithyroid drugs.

In DNA, the CDR3 is TGTGCCAGCAGGCCCTTTTGGGACAGAGCGAACACCGGGGAGCTGTTTTTT. Translated: CASRPFWDRANTGELFF. This sequence joins TRBV5-6 and TRBJ2-2; 7 bases match TRBD1. With V trimmed by 5 bases and J by 0 bases, 10 bases remained unmatched. CDR3 size: 17 residues. Looked up from germline, CDR1 is SGHDT and CDR2 is YYEEEE.